A selection of T cell receptor beta chains follows, all from one sample in a study of blood T cell repertoires in COVID-19. Some clones are missing from TCRdb's copy, which holds only in-frame ones; the method was immunoSEQ multiplex PCR. Here the sample spans roughly 250,000 clones, approximately 90% being singletons. Sequenced: PBMCs or T cells enriched from blood (not recorded which). Receptor source: a middle-aged man who had recovered from COVID-19. Each CDR3 is given with its conserved first and last residue. The order of the fields is clone size, J gene, V gene, D gene, CDR3 DNA, CDR3 protein. The D gene is left open where the match is weak. Size is omitted from some rows. Given values are once, few, many or a class for expanded clones.

>NA|TRBJ2-4|TRBV6-2/TRBV6-3|NA
TGTGCCAGCAGTTACTCGGCAGCCAAAAACATTCAGTACTTC
CASSYSAAKNIQYF
>NA|TRBJ2-3|TRBV4-2|TRBD2
TGTGCCAGCAGCCAAGAAAACGGGGGGGCCGACGTTACCGATACGCAGTATTTT
CASSQENGGADVTDTQYF
>NA|TRBJ1-2|TRBV29-1|TRBD1
TGCAGCGTTGAGGCCGCCGGGACAGGGTACTCTGGCTACACCTTC
CSVEAAGTGYSGYTF
>NA|TRBJ1-1|TRBV6-5|NA
TGTGCCAGCACCCAGACAGGCCCCAAGAACACTGAAGCTTTCTTT
CASTQTGPKNTEAFF
>once|TRBJ2-7|TRBV11-1|NA
TGTGCCAGCAGCCAAGTGCAGGGGGGATCTTACGAGCAGTACTTC
CASSQVQGGSYEQYF
>NA|TRBJ2-7|TRBV19|TRBD1
TGTGCCAGTAGTTTCCAGGGGGAAAGCTCCTACGAGCAGTACTTC
CASSFQGESSYEQYF
>NA|TRBJ1-2|TRBV7-2|NA
TGTGCCAGCAGCTTCGACAGGAACTATGGCTACACCTTC
CASSFDRNYGYTF
>NA|TRBJ1-6|TRBV6-4|NA
TGTGCCAGCAGTGACTCGAGAGGACACGACGTCTCTAATTCACCCCTCCACTTT
CASSDSRGHDVSNSPLHF
>NA|TRBJ2-3|TRBV11-1|TRBD1
TGTGCCAGCAGCTCCCATCTGACAGGGGGCACAGATACGCAGTATTTT
CASSSHLTGGTDTQYF
>NA|TRBJ2-2|TRBV9|TRBD1
TGTGCCAGCAGCGAATATGGTCGACAGGGGTCCGGGGAGCTGTTTTTT
CASSEYGRQGSGELFF
>few|TRBJ1-1|TRBV5-1|TRBD1
TGCGCCAGCAGCTCCCGACAGGGGGACACTGAAGCTTTCTTT
CASSSRQGDTEAFF
>NA|TRBJ2-3|TRBV25-1|NA
TGTGCCAGCATTCAATTGGGGCGTGGTAGCACAGATACGCAGTATTTT
CASIQLGRGSTDTQYF
>NA|TRBJ2-7|TRBV5-1|TRBD1
TGCGCCAGCAGCCCGACAGGGTCCCACGAGCAGTACTTC
CASSPTGSHEQYF
>few|TRBJ1-5|TRBV6-5|NA
TGTGCCAGCAGTACACAAGATCAGCCCCAGCATTTT
CASSTQDQPQHF
>NA|TRBJ1-2|TRBV19|NA
TGTGCCAGTAGTACCCAACCGGGGGGACGGGCTGGCTACACCTTC
CASSTQPGGRAGYTF
>NA|TRBJ1-4|TRBV25-1|NA
TGTGCCAGCAGCTCCGGAGACAGATCGAATGAAAAACTGTTTTTT
CASSSGDRSNEKLFF
>NA|TRBJ2-3|TRBV10-2|NA
TGCGCCAGCAGTGAAAGACGGGTTAGCACAGATACGCAGTATTTT
CASSERRVSTDTQYF
>NA|TRBJ2-1|TRBV7-2|NA
TGTGCCAGCAGCTTAGTCAGACAGAGCTCCTACAATGAGCAGTTCTTC
CASSLVRQSSYNEQFF
>NA|TRBJ2-3|TRBV28|TRBD2
TGTGCCAGCAGGCCCCTATCGGGAGGTAGCACAGATACGCAGTATTTT
CASRPLSGGSTDTQYF
>NA|TRBJ2-7|TRBV12-5|NA
TGTGCTAGTGGGGACAGTCACGAGCAGTACTTC
CASGDSHEQYF
>NA|TRBJ1-2|TRBV7-2|TRBD1
TGTGCCAGCAGTTCGAACCGGGACAGAACTTATGGCTACACCTTC
CASSSNRDRTYGYTF
>NA|TRBJ1-4|TRBV7-7|TRBD1
TGTGCTAGCAGCTTACAGACAGGGTCTCGGGAAAAACTGTTTTTT
CASSLQTGSREKLFF
>NA|TRBJ2-2|TRBV3-1/TRBV3-2|TRBD2
TGTCCCCGCAGCTTCCGCGGGGGGGCTTTGGGGGAGCTGTTTTTT
CPRSFRGGALGELFF
>NA|TRBJ1-1|TRBV19|NA
TGTGCCAGTACCACAGGGTTTCCGAACACTGAAGCTTTCTTT
CASTTGFPNTEAFF
>NA|TRBJ2-5|TRBV27|TRBD2
TGTGCCAGCCGGGGGGTTAGCGGGCGAGAGACCCAGTACTTC
CASRGVSGRETQYF
>NA|TRBJ1-5|TRBV18|NA
TGTGCCAGCTCACCAGGTGAGGGACAACGGAGGCAGCCCCAGCATTTT
CASSPGEGQRRQPQHF
>NA|TRBJ1-4|TRBV28|TRBD1
TGTGCCAGCACCTCCCCCCGCGGTGTTGACAGGGGGGCTAATGAAAAACTGTTTTTT
CASTSPRGVDRGANEKLFF
>NA|TRBJ2-3|TRBV7-3|NA
TGTGCCAGCAGCTTAATGTTAGCAGGGGTGACAGATACGCAGTATTTT
CASSLMLAGVTDTQYF
>NA|TRBJ1-1|TRBV29-1|NA
TGCAGCGTTGGGGTCACTAAAAACACTGAAGCTTTCTTT
CSVGVTKNTEAFF
>NA|TRBJ2-3|TRBV19|TRBD2
TGTGCCAGTAGTATGCGGCTAGCGGGGGATGGAGATACGCAGTATTTT
CASSMRLAGDGDTQYF
>NA|TRBJ2-2|TRBV18|NA
TGTGCCAGCTCACCCGACCAACTAGCTGAGAACACCGGGGAGCTGTTTTTT
CASSPDQLAENTGELFF
>NA|TRBJ1-1|TRBV29-1|TRBD1
TGCAGCGTAGACAGGGGAGGTGTAGTGAACACTGAAGCTTTCTTT
CSVDRGGVVNTEAFF
>NA|TRBJ2-5|TRBV6-5|NA
TGTGCCACTATCGGACCGCCTTGGAGGGAGACCCAGTACTTC
CATIGPPWRETQYF
>NA|TRBJ1-3|TRBV3-1/TRBV3-2|TRBD1
TGTGCCAGCAGCCGGACAGGGGGCGGAAACACCATATATTTT
CASSRTGGGNTIYF
>NA|TRBJ1-6|TRBV5-1|TRBD1
TGCGCCAGCAGCACAAGACAGGGTTCACCCCTCCACTTT
CASSTRQGSPLHF
>NA|TRBJ2-7|TRBV19|TRBD2
TGTGCCAGTAGTACCGTCGTAACTAGCGGTTCCTACGAGCAGTACTTC
CASSTVVTSGSYEQYF
>NA|TRBJ1-4|TRBV13|TRBD1
TGTGCCAGCAGCCCCACAGGGGGCGCGAAAAAACTGTTTTTT
CASSPTGGAKKLFF
>NA|TRBJ2-2|TRBV18|TRBD1
TGTGCCAGCTCACCAAGGCGACAGGGCACCGGGGAGCTGTTTTTT
CASSPRRQGTGELFF
>NA|TRBJ1-6|TRBV28|TRBD1
TGTGCCACTGCCCCCGGGACAGGGGGTTCACCCCTCCACTTT
CATAPGTGGSPLHF
>NA|TRBJ2-7|TRBV11-2|NA
TGTGCCAGCAGCTTAGGGCAGTTCTACGAGCAGTACTTC
CASSLGQFYEQYF
>NA|TRBJ2-1|TRBV18|NA
TGTGCCAGCTCACCAAGGGGGTCAGACTACAATGAGCAGTTCTTC
CASSPRGSDYNEQFF
>NA|TRBJ2-3|TRBV28|NA
TGTGCCAGCAGCCCCGCCGGAGCCGGCGCTGATACGCAGTATTTT
CASSPAGAGADTQYF
>NA|TRBJ2-1|TRBV27|NA
TGTGCCAGCAGTTCGAGGGGGAATGAGCAGTTCTTC
CASSSRGNEQFF
>NA|TRBJ2-1|TRBV28|NA
TGTGCCAGCAGTCTAACGCAGGGGAAAGTGAACAATGAGCAGTTCTTC
CASSLTQGKVNNEQFF
>NA|TRBJ1-1|TRBV13|NA
TGTGCCAGCAGCTTGGCCCGGACAGCCCGGGACACTGAAGCTTTCTTT
CASSLARTARDTEAFF
>NA|TRBJ1-2|TRBV24-1|NA
TGTGCCACCAGTGATTCCAGGGAGGATGGCTACACCTTC
CATSDSREDGYTF
>NA|TRBJ2-1|TRBV7-3|NA
TGTGCCAGCAGCTTAGGGCAGCCGAGCTCCTACAATGAGCAGTTCTTC
CASSLGQPSSYNEQFF
>NA|TRBJ1-4|TRBV2|NA
TGTGCCAGCAGCCTTTCCCGTGCAACTAATGAAAAACTGTTTTTT
CASSLSRATNEKLFF
>NA|TRBJ2-7|TRBV12-3/TRBV12-4|TRBD2
TGTGCCAGCAGTCGGACTAGAGACTACGAGCAGTACTTC
CASSRTRDYEQYF